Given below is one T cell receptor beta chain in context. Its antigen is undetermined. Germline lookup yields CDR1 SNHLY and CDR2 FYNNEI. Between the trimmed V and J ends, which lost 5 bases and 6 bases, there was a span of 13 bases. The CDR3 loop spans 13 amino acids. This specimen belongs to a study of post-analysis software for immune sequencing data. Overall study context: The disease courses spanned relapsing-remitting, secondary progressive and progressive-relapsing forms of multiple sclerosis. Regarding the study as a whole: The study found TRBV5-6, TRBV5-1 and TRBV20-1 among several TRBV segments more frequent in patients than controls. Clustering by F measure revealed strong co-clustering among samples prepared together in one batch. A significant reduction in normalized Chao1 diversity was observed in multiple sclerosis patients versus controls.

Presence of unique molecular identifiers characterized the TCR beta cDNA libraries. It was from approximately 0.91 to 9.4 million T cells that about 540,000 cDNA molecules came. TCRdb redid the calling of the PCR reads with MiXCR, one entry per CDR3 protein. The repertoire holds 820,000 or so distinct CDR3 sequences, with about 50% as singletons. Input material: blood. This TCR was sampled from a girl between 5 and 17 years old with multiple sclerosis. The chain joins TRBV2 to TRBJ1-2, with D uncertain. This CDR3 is CASSLDLRDGYTF. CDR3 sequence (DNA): TGTGCCAGCAGTTTGGACCTCCGAGATGGCTACACCTTC.